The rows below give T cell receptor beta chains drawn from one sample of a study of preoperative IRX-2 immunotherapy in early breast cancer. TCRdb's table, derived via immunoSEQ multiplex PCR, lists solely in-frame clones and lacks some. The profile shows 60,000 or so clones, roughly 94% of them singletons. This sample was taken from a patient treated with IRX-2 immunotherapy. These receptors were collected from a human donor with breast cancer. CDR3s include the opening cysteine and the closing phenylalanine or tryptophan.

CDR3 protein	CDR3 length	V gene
CASSRGWGTAGEQYF	15	TRBV7-9
CASSTDSRTTEAFF	14	TRBV9
CASSGQGATNEKLFF	15	TRBV2
CASSNPGFEQYF	12	TRBV5-4
CASSNFGRGPDTQYF	15	TRBV6-6
CATSRDITNTEAFF	14	TRBV15
CASSLTADRRANTGELFF	18	TRBV7-3
CASSFQRGREDTQYF	15	TRBV28
CASRRGGSGGELFF	14	TRBV6-5
CASSLDNNYGYTF	13	TRBV5-1
CASSRRAGRQETQYF	15	TRBV7-7
CASSVAGLSPYEQYF	15	TRBV7-9
CAISERVLAGGNEQFF	16	TRBV10-3
CASNLGGQGTSGEQYF	16	TRBV28
CASSPLGRDRGAYEQYF	17	TRBV19
CASSQADGRGGYEQYF	16	TRBV4-3
CSVEVGGGYGYTF	13	TRBV29-1
CASSSGGVQPQHF	13	TRBV11-1
CASTRSGGSYNEQFF	15	TRBV2
CASSLDHSYEQYF	13	TRBV7-6
CASSQEIDPGWYGYTF	16	TRBV4-3
CASSITQTGQPQHF	14	TRBV19
CASFDSFGDTEAFF	14	TRBV18
CASSPRTGSDTQYF	14	TRBV7-9
CASHLDADTQYF	12	TRBV2
CASSLFWDTVNLRGYTF	17	TRBV28
CASSLASGANTEAFF	15	TRBV5-4
CASSRALAGFSYTGELFF	18	TRBV12-1
CASSQGGWGDTGELFF	16	TRBV7-7
CASSMTDSYEQYF	13	TRBV7-6
CASSSLKPPWRWGYTF	16	TRBV7-2
CAWSSTGRPGDTQYF	15	TRBV30
CASSLKWGAGQPQHF	15	TRBV7-2
CASSLVGQRVDTQYF	15	TRBV7-2